This T cell receptor (beta chain) was captured in a study of CD8 T cells in Susac syndrome. V shed 5 bases and J 8 bases; nucleotides not matched to a gene: 10. CDR3 size: 14 residues. CDR1 and CDR2 from the germline V gene are MNHEY and SMNVEV (reference sequence). cDNA came from about 0.5 to 1 ug RNA primed by random hexamers. Amplification of TCR beta CDR3 spanned 54 Vbeta and 13 Jbeta via immunoSEQ multiplex PCR. MiXCR, run by TCRdb on the immunoSEQ multiplex PCR reads, gives a single entry per CDR3 protein. The table lists 80,000 or so distinct CDR3 sequences, approximately 94% of them singletons. TEMRA cells were enriched by FACS, and CD4+ and CD8+ T cells were negatively isolated.

V usage is TRBV27 and J usage is TRBJ2-3; 7 nucleotides line up with TRBD1. This TCR derives from a human donor with Susac syndrome. Source material: CD4+ T cells from PBMCs. CDR3 in DNA: TGTGCCAGCAGTCCCCACGGGGACAGAGGTACGCAGTATTTT. As protein: CASSPHGDRGTQYF.